The rows below give T cell receptor beta chains drawn from one sample of a study of cytomegalovirus exposure and HLA in healthy donors. Method: immunoSEQ multiplex PCR; TCRdb's copy keeps in-frame clones and lacks some. The sample gives around 150,000 clones, 64% of which show up once; 2% to 2.5% is in the top ten. The sample consisted of PBMCs. The receptor source for this set is a woman aged 40 to 50 in good health and CMV-seronegative. CDR3s leave out the opening cysteine and the closing phenylalanine or tryptophan. Some rows mark clone size as missing; the rest say once, few, many or name a class of expanded clone.

ASSSQDVGGVILDTQY TRBV28 . TRBJ2-3
ASSFQDRARGEQY TRBV7-8 . TRBJ2-7
ASSVAGNTEAF TRBV9 . TRBJ1-1
ASSPGQGSATEAF TRBV11-3 . TRBJ1-1
ASSVSTESGTGGVDTQY TRBV9 . TRBJ2-3
ATSRDLTGEEKLF TRBV15 few TRBJ1-4
ASSYRGLPGTEAF TRBV6-5 . TRBJ1-1
ASSPPPTDDEQY TRBV7-2 . TRBJ2-7
ASSLRSGDRGLNVGNSPLH TRBV5-1 . TRBJ1-6
ASSLRLAGFYEQY TRBV28 . TRBJ2-7
ASSLGQGRYYGYT TRBV11-2 . TRBJ1-2
AWSVRTSGAYTDTQY TRBV30 once TRBJ2-3
ASSPTATSGGVKTQY TRBV7-3 few TRBJ2-5
ASSQYGQGVTGELF TRBV4-2 . TRBJ2-2
ASSAGANYGYT TRBV5-4 . TRBJ1-2
ASSLGQGSGANVLT TRBV5-1 few TRBJ2-6
ASSLGLQGVEQF TRBV27 . TRBJ2-1
ASSPAGDQETQY TRBV5-1 few TRBJ2-5
ASSVDIATNEKLF TRBV9 . TRBJ1-4